These 16 T cell receptor beta chains came from one sample sequenced in a study of T cells in Graves' hyperthyroidism and ophthalmopathy. Amplified TCR beta CDR3 regions derived from RNA transcripts. The HTBI primer set was used in a first-round RT-PCR of the TCR CDR3. MiXCR, run by TCRdb on the multiplex PCR reads, gives a single entry per CDR3 protein. The sample lists over 500,000 distinct CDR3 sequences; around 50% were seen once. The material sequenced was peripheral blood or thyroid tissue (not recorded which). All receptors come from an adult woman with Graves' disease, either hyperthyroidism or ophthalmopathy (not recorded which).

This clonotype has more than one count but fewer than ten. The genes are TRBV20-1 and TRBJ2-2, with 12 positions matching TRBD1. The CDR3 contains 15 residues. After removal of 4 bases from V and 3 bases from J, the junction contained 3 bases not matched to a gene. The germline CDR1 and CDR2 sequences are DFQATT and SNEGSKA (reference sequence). The CDR3 reads CSATGQGAHTGELFF. CDR3 nucleotide sequence: TGCAGTGCTACGGGACAGGGGGCCCACACCGGGGAGCTGTTTTTT.

This clonotype was counted at least ten times. The gene calls are TRBV7-6 and TRBJ2-5; TRBD1 matches at 7 bases. The germline CDR1 and CDR2 sequences are SGHVS and FNYEAQ. V shed 6 bases, J shed 5 bases, and the junction held 12 bases outside the gene matches. The CDR3 is 15 amino acids. The CDR3 sequence is CASSRTGESRETQYF. The CDR3 nucleotides read TGTGCCAGCAGTCGTACAGGGGAGTCGAGGGAGACCCAGTACTTC.

The rearrangement joins TRBV7-2 to TRBJ2-5, with D uncertain. The CDR3 is made up of 16 amino acids. V lost 1 base to trimming and J lost 3 bases, with 15 bases between them. Germline CDR1 SGHTA, CDR2 FQGNSA. Written as DNA, the CDR3 is TGTGCCAGCAGCTTAGATGGCGGAGCGCGAGAAGAGACCCAGTACTTC. Translated: CASSLDGGAREETQYF.

This clonotype appeared a few times. The chain employs TRBV5-4 and TRBJ2-5, with 7 bases aligning to TRBD1. The germline CDR1 and CDR2 sequences are SGHNT and YYREEE (reference sequence). This CDR3 contains 15 residues. Trimming cost V 4 bases and J 5 bases; bases outside gene matches: 11. The CDR3 region is CASSVRDSGFETQYF. The CDR3 DNA reads as TGTGCCAGCAGCGTTAGGGACAGTGGATTTGAGACCCAGTACTTC.

This clonotype has a count of ten or more. The CDR3 loop reads CASKHRNTGELFF. For the CDR3, the DNA is TGTGCCAGCAAACACAGGAACACCGGGGAGCTGTTTTTT. This sequence joins TRBV12-3 or TRBV12-4 and TRBJ2-2; D call uncertain. The germline V and J ends were trimmed by 7 bases and 1 base, with 7 bases remaining between them. This CDR3 region has 13 residues.

This clonotype was counted a few times. In nucleotides, the CDR3 is TGTGCCAGCAACCAAGATCTGCACGGGACAAACTCTGGGGCCAACGTCCTGACTTTC. As protein: CASNQDLHGTNSGANVLTF. The genes are TRBV7-2 and TRBJ2-6, with D possibly TRBD1 on 6 matching bases. Per the germline V gene, CDR1 is SGHTA and CDR2 is FQGNSA. The length of the CDR3 is 19 residues. Trimming took 7 bases from V and 0 from J, leaving 22 bases between them.

Notes on this clonotype: Because it lacks the conserved phenylalanine or tryptophan at the end, this CDR3 is likely a read error. V is TRBV19 and J is TRBJ1-1, with D unclear. V lost 9 bases to trimming and J lost 0 bases, with 14 bases between them. The CDR3 is made up of 14 amino acids. Germline lookup yields CDR1 LNHDA and CDR2 SQIVND (reference sequence). The chain's CDR3 is CASPQRPLNTEAFL. CDR3 in DNA: TGTGCCAGCCCACAGAGACCCTTGAACACTGAAGCTTTCCTT.

The rearrangement links TRBV20-1 to TRBJ2-5; D might be TRBD2 (6 bases). Trimming stripped 2 bases from V and 9 bases from J, with 25 bases between. CDR3 length: 16 amino acids. Per the germline V gene, CDR1 is DFQATT and CDR2 is SNEGSKA (reference sequence). DNA for the CDR3: TGCAGTGCTAGACCTCCAGGGCGGGATGGAGTGCAGCCCCAGTACTTC. Protein: CSARPPGRDGVQPQYF.

This clonotype was recorded a few times. V is TRBV7-2 and J is TRBJ2-5; possibly TRBD1 for D (5 bases). The germline V and J ends were trimmed by 5 bases and 9 bases, with 16 bases remaining between them. Germline V CDR1 and CDR2: SGHTA, FQGNSA. This CDR3 comprises 13 residues. CDR3 protein: CASSLDSHQPQYF. CDR3 nucleotides: TGTGCCAGCAGCCTCGACAGCCATCAGCCCCAGTACTTC. Full variable domain (outside the CDR3, taken from reference TRBV7-2 and TRBJ2-5): GAGVSQSPSNKVTEKGKDVELRCDPISGHTALYWYRQSLGQGLEFLIYFQGNSAPDKSGLPSDRFSAERTGGSVSTLTIQRTQQEDSAVYLCASSLDSHQPQYFGPGTRLLVL.

This clonotype was detected many times. The chain has TRBV20-1 and TRBJ1-2; the D gene is possibly TRBD1 (5 bases). CDR1 is DFQATT, CDR2 SNEGSKA, per germline (reference sequence). CDR3 length equals 11 residues. Written as DNA, the CDR3 is TGCAGCTCGACAGAGAACTATGGCTACACCTTC. It translates to CSSTENYGYTF.

V gene TRBV10-3 combines with J gene TRBJ2-6; 11 bases agree with TRBD1. The CDR3 is 16 amino acids. Germline CDR1 reads ENHRY; CDR2 reads SYGVKD. The V gene end was trimmed by 9 bases and the J gene end by 0 bases; junction bases not matched to a gene: 4. CDR3 protein: CAITGTGGSGANVLTF. The CDR3 DNA is TGTGCCATTACCGGGACAGGGGGCTCTGGGGCCAACGTCCTGACTTTC.

The V and J genes are TRBV9 and TRBJ1-6, with D possibly matching TRBD1 (5 bases). Germline V lookup: CDR1 SGDLS, CDR2 YYNGEE. V was pared by 1 base and J by 7 bases, with 9 bases between. This CDR3 has 14 residues. The CDR3 sequence: CASSVTTENSPLHF. CDR3 sequence (DNA): TGTGCCAGCAGCGTAACGACAGAAAATTCACCCCTCCACTTT.

This chain links TRBV20-1 with TRBJ2-7; TRBD2 matches 10 bases. Germline V gene sequence: CDR1 DFQATT, CDR2 SNEGSKA (reference sequence). CDR3 length: 15 residues. V shed 5 bases, J shed 5 bases, and the junction held 12 bases outside the gene matches. The CDR3 nucleotides are TGCAGTGCTGGGAAGAGACTAGCGGGTCCAGACGAGCAGTACTTC. Translation gives CSAGKRLAGPDEQYF.

This clonotype has only a few counts. CDR3 region: CASSLRGAVQQYF. The CDR3 nucleotides are TGTGCCAGCAGCTTACGGGGGGCGGTGCAGCAGTACTTC. The chain carries TRBV7-2 and TRBJ2-7, with a possible D match to TRBD2 (7 bases). V lost 2 bases and J 8 bases, leaving 13 bases between the germline ends. This CDR3 is 13 amino acids long. The germline CDR1 and CDR2 sequences are SGHTA and FQGNSA.

This clonotype has ten or more counts. DNA for the CDR3: TGTGCCAGCAGTTTGTATCCGGACGGAAACACTGAAGCTTTCTTT. Residues: CASSLYPDGNTEAFF. V and J are TRBV12-3 or TRBV12-4 and TRBJ1-1, with D unclear. V was trimmed by 3 bases and J by 2 bases, leaving 13 bases between them. The CDR3 consists of 15 residues.

The genes are TRBV7-9 and TRBJ2-7; D is possibly TRBD2 (6 bases). Germline loops: CDR1 SEHNR, CDR2 FQNEAQ (reference sequence). The CDR3 has 13 amino acids. V was trimmed by 8 bases and J by 4 bases, leaving 15 bases between them. This CDR3 is CASRPGTLYEQYF. In nucleotides, the CDR3 is TGTGCCAGCCGACCCGGGACTCTATACGAGCAGTACTTC.